This TCR beta chain was found in a study of post-analysis software for immune sequencing data (dated by TCRdb to the mid-2010s). At the level of the whole study: Recorded disease courses included relapsing-remitting, secondary progressive and progressive-relapsing multiple sclerosis, with some patients lacking subtype annotation. A subset of samples was prepared in parallel using single-end sample barcoding, then pooled and co-amplified after Illumina adapter ligation. Patient repertoires were compared against roughly 12 previously published healthy control repertoires from donors aged about 6 to 27 years. Study-wide conclusions, independent of this receptor: When samples were clustered directly using the F measure, samples prepared in the same batch co-clustered strongly, which prompted a batch-effect correction. Patients showed significantly higher frequencies than controls for about 5 TRBV segments, among them TRBV5-6, TRBV5-1 and TRBV20-1. Normalized Chao1 diversity was significantly lower in multiple sclerosis patients than controls, suggesting substantial peripheral T-cell clonal expansion. The control group was slightly older than the multiple sclerosis patient group.

Receptors were amplified or captured by PCR. The sequencing machine was an Illumina HiSeq 2500. To reduce PCR and sequencing biases, unique molecular identifiers were built into the TCR beta cDNA libraries. Every 1 to 10 million input T cells yielded approximately 500,000 cDNA molecules, meaning each molecule approximated one T cell. The same protocol used for the earlier healthy control dataset was applied to prepare and sequence the patient libraries. Samples belonging to the same batch were prepared together, multiplexed and sequenced on a shared HiSeq lane. In the paper's pipeline: Raw barcoded reads were processed with MIGEC, discarding single-read molecular identifier groups before consensus assembly and CDR3 extraction. VDJtools was used for post-analysis of the clonotype tables, with diversity normalized by down-sampling every dataset to the smallest sample size. In repertoire overlap clustering, CDR3 amino acid sequences, but not nucleotide sequences, were matched to correct batch-related cross-sample contamination. TCRdb passed the public sequencing reads through fastp at Q25 and MiXCR, retaining productive beta sequences. Each entry merges the rows of one CDR3 protein and shows their most common DNA and genes. It is TCRdb's table, rather than the study itself, that gives the V and J calls and clone size. This sample has fewer than 850,000 distinct CDR3 sequences in its table, and 30% of those were observed once. More than 0.45% of the sample is taken by the ten largest.

With regard to this clonotype: Its antigen target is currently unknown. One base away there is no much larger clone; base qualities are not given.

To demonstrate the VDJtools post-analysis software, the study profiled TCR beta repertoires from the peripheral blood of about 13 young patients with multiple sclerosis. The multiple sclerosis patients were children and adolescents ranging in age from roughly 6 to 16 years. The V end gives up 3 bases and the J end 3 bases, leaving 8 bases in the junction not matched to a gene. As encoded in the germline V gene (reference sequence), CDR1 is LNHDA while CDR2 is SQIVND. The CDR3 spans 16 residues, from the cysteine through the phenylalanine. Solely the CDR3 DNA is kept, with 48 bases framed from the first base.

The chain is assembled from TRBV19 and TRBJ1-5, and 7 junction bases match TRBD1. Sample: blood. The origin of this receptor is a girl aged 10 to 17 with multiple sclerosis. The nucleotides read TGTGCCAGTAGTATCCAAACGGGACAGACCAATCAGCCCCAGCATTTT. The resulting protein is CASSIQTGQTNQPQHF.